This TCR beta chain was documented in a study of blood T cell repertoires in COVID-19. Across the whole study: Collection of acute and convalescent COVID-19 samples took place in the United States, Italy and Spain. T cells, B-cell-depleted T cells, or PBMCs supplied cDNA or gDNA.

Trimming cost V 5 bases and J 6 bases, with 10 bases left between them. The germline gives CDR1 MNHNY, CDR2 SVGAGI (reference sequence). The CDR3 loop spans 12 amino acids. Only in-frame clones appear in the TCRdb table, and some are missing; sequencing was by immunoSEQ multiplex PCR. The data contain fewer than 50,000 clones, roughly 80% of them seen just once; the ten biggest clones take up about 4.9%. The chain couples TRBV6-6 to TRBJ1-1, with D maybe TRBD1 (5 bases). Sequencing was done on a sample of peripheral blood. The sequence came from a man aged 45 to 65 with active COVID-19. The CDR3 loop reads CASSIREAEAFF. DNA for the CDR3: TGTGCCAGCAGTATCAGGGAAGCTGAAGCTTTCTTT.